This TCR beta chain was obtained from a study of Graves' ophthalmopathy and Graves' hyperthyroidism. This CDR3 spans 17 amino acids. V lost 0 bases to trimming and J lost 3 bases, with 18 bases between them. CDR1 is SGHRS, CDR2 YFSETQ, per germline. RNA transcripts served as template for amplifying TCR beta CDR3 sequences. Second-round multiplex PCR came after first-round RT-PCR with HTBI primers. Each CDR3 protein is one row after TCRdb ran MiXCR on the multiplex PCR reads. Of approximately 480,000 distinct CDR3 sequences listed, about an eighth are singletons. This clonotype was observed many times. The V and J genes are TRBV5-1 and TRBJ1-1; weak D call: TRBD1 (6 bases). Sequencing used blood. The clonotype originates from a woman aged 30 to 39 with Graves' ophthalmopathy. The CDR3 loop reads CASSLAAGVNLDTEAFF. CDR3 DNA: TGCGCCAGCAGCTTGGCCGCAGGGGTGAATCTAGACACTGAAGCTTTCTTT.